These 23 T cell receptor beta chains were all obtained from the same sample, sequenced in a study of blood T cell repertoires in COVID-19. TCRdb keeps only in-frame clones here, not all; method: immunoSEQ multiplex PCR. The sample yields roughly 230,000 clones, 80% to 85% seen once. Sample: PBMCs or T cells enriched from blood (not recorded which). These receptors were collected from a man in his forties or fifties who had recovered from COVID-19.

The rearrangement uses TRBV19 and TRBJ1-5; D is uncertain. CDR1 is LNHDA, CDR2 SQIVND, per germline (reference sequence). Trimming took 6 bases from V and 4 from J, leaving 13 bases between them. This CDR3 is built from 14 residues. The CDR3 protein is CASRLPSGNQPQHF. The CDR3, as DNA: TGTGCCAGTAGACTCCCCTCGGGGAATCAGCCCCAGCATTTT.

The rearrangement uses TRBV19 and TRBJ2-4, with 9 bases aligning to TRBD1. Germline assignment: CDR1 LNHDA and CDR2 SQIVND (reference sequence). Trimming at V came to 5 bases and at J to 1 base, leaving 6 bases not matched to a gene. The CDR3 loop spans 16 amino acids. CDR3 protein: CASSPRQGGAKNIQYF. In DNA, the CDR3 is TGTGCCAGTAGTCCGAGACAGGGGGGGGCCAAAAACATTCAGTACTTC.

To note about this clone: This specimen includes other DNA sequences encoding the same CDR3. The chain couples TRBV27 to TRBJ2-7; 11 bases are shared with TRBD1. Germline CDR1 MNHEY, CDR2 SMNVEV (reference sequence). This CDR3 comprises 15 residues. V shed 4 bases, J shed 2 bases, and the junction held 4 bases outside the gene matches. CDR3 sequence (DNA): TGTGCCAGCAGTTCTCCGGGACAGGGGGCCTACGAGCAGTACTTC. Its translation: CASSSPGQGAYEQYF.

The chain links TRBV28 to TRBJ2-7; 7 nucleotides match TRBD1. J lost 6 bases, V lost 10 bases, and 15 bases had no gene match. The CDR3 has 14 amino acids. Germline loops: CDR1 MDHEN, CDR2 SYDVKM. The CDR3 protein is CATGEDRPPFEQYF. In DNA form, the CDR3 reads TGTGCCACAGGTGAGGACAGGCCTCCCTTCGAGCAGTACTTC.

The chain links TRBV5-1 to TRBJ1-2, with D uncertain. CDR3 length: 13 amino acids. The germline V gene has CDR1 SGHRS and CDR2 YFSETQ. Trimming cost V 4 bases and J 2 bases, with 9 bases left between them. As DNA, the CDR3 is TGCGCCAGCAGCGCGACGGGGAACTATGGCTACACCTTC. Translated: CASSATGNYGYTF.

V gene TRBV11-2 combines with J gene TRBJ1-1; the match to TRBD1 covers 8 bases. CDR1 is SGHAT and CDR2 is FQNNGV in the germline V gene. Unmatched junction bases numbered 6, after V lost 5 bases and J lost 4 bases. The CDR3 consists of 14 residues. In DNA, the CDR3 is TGTGCCAGCAGCCCGGACAGGGTAGCCACTGAAGCTTTCTTT. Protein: CASSPDRVATEAFF.

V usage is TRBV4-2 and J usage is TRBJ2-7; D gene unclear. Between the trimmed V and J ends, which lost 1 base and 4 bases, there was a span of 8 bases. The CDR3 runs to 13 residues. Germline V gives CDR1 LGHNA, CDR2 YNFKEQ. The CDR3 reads CASSQVKQYEQYF. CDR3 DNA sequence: TGTGCCAGCAGCCAAGTAAAACAGTACGAGCAGTACTTC.

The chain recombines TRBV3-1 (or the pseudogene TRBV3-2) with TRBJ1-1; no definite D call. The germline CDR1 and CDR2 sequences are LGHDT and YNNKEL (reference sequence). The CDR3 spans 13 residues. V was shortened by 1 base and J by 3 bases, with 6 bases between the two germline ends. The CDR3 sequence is CASSQVRYTEAFF. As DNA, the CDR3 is TGTGCCAGCAGCCAAGTTCGGTACACTGAAGCTTTCTTT.

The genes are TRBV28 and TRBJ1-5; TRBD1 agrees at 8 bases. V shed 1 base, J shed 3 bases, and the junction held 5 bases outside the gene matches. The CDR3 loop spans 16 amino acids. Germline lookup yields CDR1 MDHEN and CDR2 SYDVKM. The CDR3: CASSLLPGGSNQPQHF. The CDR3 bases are TGTGCCAGCAGTTTATTACCAGGGGGCTCCAATCAGCCCCAGCATTTT.

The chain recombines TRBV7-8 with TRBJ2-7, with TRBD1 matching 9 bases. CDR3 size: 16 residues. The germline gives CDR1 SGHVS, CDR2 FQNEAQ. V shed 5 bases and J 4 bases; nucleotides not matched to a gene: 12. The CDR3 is CASSVTGTGPYYEQYF. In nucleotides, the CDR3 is TGTGCCAGCAGCGTCACCGGGACAGGGCCCTATTACGAGCAGTACTTC.

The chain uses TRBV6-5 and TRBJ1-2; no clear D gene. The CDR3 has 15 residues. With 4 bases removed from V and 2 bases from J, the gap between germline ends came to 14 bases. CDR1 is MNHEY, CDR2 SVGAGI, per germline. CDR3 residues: CASSSRGPANYGYTF. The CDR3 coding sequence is TGTGCCAGCAGTTCCCGCGGTCCCGCAAACTATGGCTACACCTTC.

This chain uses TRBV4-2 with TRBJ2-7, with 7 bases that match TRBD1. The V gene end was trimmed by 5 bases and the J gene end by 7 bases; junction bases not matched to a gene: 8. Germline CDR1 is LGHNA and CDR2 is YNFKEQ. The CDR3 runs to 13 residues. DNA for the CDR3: TGTGCCAGCAGCTTAAGGGGGCGACAAGAGCAGTACTTC. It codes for CASSLRGRQEQYF.

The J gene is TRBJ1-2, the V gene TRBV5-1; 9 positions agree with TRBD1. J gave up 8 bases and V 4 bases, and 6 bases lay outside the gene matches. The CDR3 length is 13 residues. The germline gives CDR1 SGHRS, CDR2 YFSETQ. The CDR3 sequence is CASSEGQGYGYTF. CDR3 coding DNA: TGCGCCAGCAGCGAGGGACAGGGTTACGGCTACACCTTC.

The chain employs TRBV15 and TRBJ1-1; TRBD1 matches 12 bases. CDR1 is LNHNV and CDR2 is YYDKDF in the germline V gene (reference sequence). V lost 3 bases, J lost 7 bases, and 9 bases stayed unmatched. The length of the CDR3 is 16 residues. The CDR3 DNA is TGTGCCACCAGCAGGGGGACAGGGGGCCGGGGTGTTGAAGCTTTCTTT. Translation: CATSRGTGGRGVEAFF.

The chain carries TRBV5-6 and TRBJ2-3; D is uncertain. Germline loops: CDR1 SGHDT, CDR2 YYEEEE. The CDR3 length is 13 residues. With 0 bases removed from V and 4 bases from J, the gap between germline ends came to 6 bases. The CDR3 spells CASSLGAADTQYF. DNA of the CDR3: TGTGCCAGCAGCTTGGGGGCTGCAGATACGCAGTATTTT.

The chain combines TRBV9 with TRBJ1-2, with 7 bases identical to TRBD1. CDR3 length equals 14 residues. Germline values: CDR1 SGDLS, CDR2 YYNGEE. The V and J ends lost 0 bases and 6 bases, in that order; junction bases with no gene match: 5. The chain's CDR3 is CASSVGNRGNGYTF. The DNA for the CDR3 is TGTGCCAGCAGCGTAGGAAACAGGGGAAATGGCTACACCTTC. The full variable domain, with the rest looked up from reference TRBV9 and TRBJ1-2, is DSGVTQTPKHLITATGQRVTLRCSPRSGDLSVYWYQQSLDQGLQFLIQYYNGEERAKGNILERFSAQQFPDLHSELNLSSLELGDSALYFCASSVGNRGNGYTFGSGTRLTVV.

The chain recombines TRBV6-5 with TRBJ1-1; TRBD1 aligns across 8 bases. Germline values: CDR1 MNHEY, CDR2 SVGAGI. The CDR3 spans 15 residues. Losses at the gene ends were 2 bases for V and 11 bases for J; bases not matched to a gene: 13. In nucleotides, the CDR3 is TGTGCCAGCAGTTACAGTCAGGGGGCGAGCCTTGAGGCTTTCTTT. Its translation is CASSYSQGASLEAFF.

Here the CDR3 reads CASSLRDLTYEQYF. The CDR3 DNA is TGTGCCAGTAGTCTCCGGGACTTAACCTACGAGCAGTACTTC. This chain connects TRBV19 to TRBJ2-7, with a possible D match to TRBD2 (6 bases). Between the trimmed V and J ends, which lost 5 bases and 2 bases, there was a span of 13 bases. Germline values: CDR1 LNHDA, CDR2 SQIVND (reference sequence). This CDR3 region has 14 residues.

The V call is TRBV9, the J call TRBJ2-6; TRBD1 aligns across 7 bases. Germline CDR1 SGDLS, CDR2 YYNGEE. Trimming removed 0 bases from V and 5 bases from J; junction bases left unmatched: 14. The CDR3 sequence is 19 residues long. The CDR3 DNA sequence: TGTGCCAGCAGCGTAGGTCTACAGGGGCCCGATTGGAGGGCCAACGTCCTGACTTTC. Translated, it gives CASSVGLQGPDWRANVLTF.

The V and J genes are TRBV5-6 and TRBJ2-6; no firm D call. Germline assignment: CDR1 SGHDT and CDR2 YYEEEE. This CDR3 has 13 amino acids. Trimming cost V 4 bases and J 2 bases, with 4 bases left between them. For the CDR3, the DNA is TGTGCCAGCAGCCTCCCTGGGGCCAACGTCCTGACTTTC. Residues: CASSLPGANVLTF.

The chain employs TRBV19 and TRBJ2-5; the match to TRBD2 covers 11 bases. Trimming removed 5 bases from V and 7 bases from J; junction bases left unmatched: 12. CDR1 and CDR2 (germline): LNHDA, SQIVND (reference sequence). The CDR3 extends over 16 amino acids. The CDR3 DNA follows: TGTGCCAGTAGTTTCAGGGGACTAGCGGACCCCGGGACCCAGTACTTC. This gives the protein CASSFRGLADPGTQYF.

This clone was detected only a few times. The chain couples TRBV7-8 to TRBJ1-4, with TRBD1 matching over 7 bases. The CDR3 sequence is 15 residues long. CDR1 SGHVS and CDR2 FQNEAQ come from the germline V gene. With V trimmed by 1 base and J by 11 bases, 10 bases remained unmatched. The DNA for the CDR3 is TGTGCCAGCAGCTTAGTGGACAGGAGCACTCATAAACTGTTTTTT. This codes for CASSLVDRSTHKLFF.

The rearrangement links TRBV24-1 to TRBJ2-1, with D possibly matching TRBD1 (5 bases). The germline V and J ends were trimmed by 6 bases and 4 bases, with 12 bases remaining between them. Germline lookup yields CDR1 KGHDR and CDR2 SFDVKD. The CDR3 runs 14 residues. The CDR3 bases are TGTGCCACCAGTATGCAGGGATCGTACAATGAGCAGTTCTTC. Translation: CATSMQGSYNEQFF.